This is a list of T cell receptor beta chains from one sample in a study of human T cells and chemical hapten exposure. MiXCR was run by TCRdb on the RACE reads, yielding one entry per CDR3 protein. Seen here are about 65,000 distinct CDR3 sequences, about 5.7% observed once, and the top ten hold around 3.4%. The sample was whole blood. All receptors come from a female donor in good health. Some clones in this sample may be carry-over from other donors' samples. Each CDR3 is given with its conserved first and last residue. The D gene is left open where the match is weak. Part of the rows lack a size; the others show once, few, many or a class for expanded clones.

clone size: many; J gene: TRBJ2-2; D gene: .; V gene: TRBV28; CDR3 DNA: TGTGCCAGCAGCCGACCCGACACCGGGGAGCTGTTTTTT; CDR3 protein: CASSRPDTGELFF
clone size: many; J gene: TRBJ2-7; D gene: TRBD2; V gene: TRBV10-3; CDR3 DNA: TGTGCCATCAGTGATTCACGCGGGAGTTTCTCCTACGAGCAGTACTTC; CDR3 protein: CAISDSRGSFSYEQYF
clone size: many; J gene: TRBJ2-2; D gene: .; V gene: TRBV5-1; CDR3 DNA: TGCGCCAGCAGCTTCACGGGGTCGAACACCGGGGAGCTGTTTTTT; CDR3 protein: CASSFTGSNTGELFF
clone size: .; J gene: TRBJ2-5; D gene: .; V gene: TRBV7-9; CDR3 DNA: TGTGCCAGCAGCCCCCCCTACCAAGAGACCCAGTACTTC; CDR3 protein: CASSPPYQETQYF
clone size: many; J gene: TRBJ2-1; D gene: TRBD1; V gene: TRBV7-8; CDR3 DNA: TGTGCCAGCAGCTTAGGCGACAGGGGGGGCAATGAGCAGTTCTTC; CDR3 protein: CASSLGDRGGNEQFF
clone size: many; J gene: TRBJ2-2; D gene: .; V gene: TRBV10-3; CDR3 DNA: TGTGCCATCAGTGATGGCGGGGAGCTGTTTTTT; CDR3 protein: CAISDGGELFF
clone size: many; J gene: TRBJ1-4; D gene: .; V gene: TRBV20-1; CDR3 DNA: TGCAGTGCCAACCCCAGGGCTAATGAAAAACTGTTTTTT; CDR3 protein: CSANPRANEKLFF
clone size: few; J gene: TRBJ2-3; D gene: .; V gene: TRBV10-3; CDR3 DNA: TGTGCCATCAGTGACGCGGGACGTAGCACAGATACGCAGTATTTT; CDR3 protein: CAISDAGRSTDTQYF
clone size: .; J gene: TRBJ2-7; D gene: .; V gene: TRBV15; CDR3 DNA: TGTGCCACCAGCAGGGGCCCGGGGGACGAGCAGTACTTC; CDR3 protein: CATSRGPGDEQYF
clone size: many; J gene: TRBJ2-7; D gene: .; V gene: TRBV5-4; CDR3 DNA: TGTGCCAGCAGCTTGCAGGCCAGCTCCTACGAGCAGTACTTC; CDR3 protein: CASSLQASSYEQYF
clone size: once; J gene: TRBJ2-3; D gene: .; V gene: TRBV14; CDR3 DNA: TGTGCCAACAGCCCGGGGACGGCCAGCACAGATACGCAGTATTTT; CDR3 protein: CANSPGTASTDTQYF
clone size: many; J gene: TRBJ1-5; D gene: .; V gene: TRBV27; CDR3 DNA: TGTGCCAGCAGTTCTTATAGCAATCAGCCCCAGCATTTT; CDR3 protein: CASSSYSNQPQHF
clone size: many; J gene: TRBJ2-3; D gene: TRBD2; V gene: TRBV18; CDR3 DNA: TGTGCCAGCTCACAGCGGGAGTTGTATACGCAGTATTTT; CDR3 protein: CASSQRELYTQYF
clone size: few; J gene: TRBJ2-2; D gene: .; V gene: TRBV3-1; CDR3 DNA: TGTGCCAGCAGCCAAGATTTCAGGGGACGGACTAGTGGGAGGGATGCCGGGGAGCTGTTTTTT; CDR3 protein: CASSQDFRGRTSGRDAGELFF
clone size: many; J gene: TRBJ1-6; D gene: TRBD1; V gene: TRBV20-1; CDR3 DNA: TGCAGTGCTAGAAGCCGGACAGGGGTTGGTTCACCCCTCCACTTT; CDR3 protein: CSARSRTGVGSPLHF
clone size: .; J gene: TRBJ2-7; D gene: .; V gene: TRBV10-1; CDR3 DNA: TGCGCCAACACCACTTGCTACGAGCAGTACTTC; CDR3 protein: CANTTCYEQYF
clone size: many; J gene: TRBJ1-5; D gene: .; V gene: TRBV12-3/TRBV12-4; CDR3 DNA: TGTGCCAGCAGCCGGGGCACTAGCAATCAGCCCCAGCATTTT; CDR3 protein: CASSRGTSNQPQHF
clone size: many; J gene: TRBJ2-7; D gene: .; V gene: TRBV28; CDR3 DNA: TGTGCCAGCAGTACCGGGACACGTTCCTACGAGCAGTACTTC; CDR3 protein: CASSTGTRSYEQYF
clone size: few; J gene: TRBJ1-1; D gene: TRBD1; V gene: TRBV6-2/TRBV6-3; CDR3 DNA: TGTGCCAGCACCGATGGACAGGGGGCTATGAACACTGAAGCTTTCTTT; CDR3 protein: CASTDGQGAMNTEAFF
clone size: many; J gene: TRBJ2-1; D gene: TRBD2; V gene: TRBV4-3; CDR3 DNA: TGCGCCAGCAGTCTAGCGGGAGGGATACAAGATGAGCAGTTCTTC; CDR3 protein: CASSLAGGIQDEQFF
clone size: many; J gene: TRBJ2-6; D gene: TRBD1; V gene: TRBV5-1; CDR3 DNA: TGCGCCAGCAGCGCCGGGACAGGACTCTTCTCTGGGGCCAACGTCCTGACTTTC; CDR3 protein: CASSAGTGLFSGANVLTF
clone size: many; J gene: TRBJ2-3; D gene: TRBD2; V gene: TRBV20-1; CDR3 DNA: TGCAGTGCTCATAGCGGGAGACCCACAGATACGCAGTATTTT; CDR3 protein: CSAHSGRPTDTQYF